This T cell receptor beta chain was captured in a study of blood T cell repertoires in COVID-19. The overall study: From T cells, B-cell-depleted T cells, or PBMCs came the material, which was cDNA or gDNA.

Germline CDR1 and CDR2: LGHDT and YNNKEL (reference sequence). The trim removed 6 bases at V and 4 bases at J, leaving 8 bases unmatched. The CDR3 runs 15 residues. Assay used: immunoSEQ multiplex PCR; TCRdb lists only in-frame clones, some missing. The sample holds about 210,000 clones, 85% seen once. Specimen: PBMCs or T cells enriched from blood (not recorded which). The chain employs TRBV3-1 (or the pseudogene TRBV3-2) and TRBJ2-7; 11 bases fit TRBD2. The TCR was taken from a man aged 40-50 years who had recovered from COVID-19. The CDR3 is CASSTGTSGSYEQYF. The CDR3 nucleotides are TGTGCCAGCAGTACCGGGACTAGCGGCTCATACGAGCAGTACTTC.